This T cell receptor beta chain was found in a study of shared clonotypes between healthy human individuals. The deep-level immunoSEQ assay was used. Some clones are missing from TCRdb's copy, which holds only in-frame ones; the method was immunoSEQ multiplex PCR. The table has approximately 2.1 million clones, 85% to 95% seen once; the top ten hold 0.35% to 0.45%. Turning to this clone: Antigen unknown.

Whole-study findings and limits: The generation probabilities recorded for non-shared clonotypes fell below those of clonotypes shared by all four donors. Between a few donors, naive CD4 clonotypes were shared at a level of about 5%.

CD45RA+ naive and CD45RA-negative memory subsets were separated from CD4+ cells. The clonotype was recovered from a man younger than 35 in good health. Some clones in this sample may be carry-over from other donors' samples. The specimen was naive CD4+ T cells from PBMCs. Regarding subset: CD45RA+ positively selected.

The chain's CDR3 is CAGARQGARYGYTF. The CDR3 DNA is TGTGCCGGCGCCCGACAGGGCGCAAGGTATGGCTACACCTTC. V gene TRBV28 combines with J gene TRBJ1-2, with 7 bases identical to TRBD1. The CDR3 is 14 amino acids. The germline V gene encodes CDR1 MDHEN and CDR2 SYDVKM. V was clipped by 11 bases and J by 5 bases; unmatched bases: 14.